The T cell receptor (beta chain) described here comes from a study of identical twins. Points from the study as a whole: Beta out-of-frame sequences showed weaker excess sharing between twins.

TCRdb re-called the 5' RACE reads through MiXCR, storing one row per CDR3 protein. The table lists 700,000 or so distinct CDR3 sequences, over 20% of them singletons. With respect to this clonotype: Its antigen is currently unknown.

Trimming stripped 4 bases from V and 5 bases from J, with 7 bases between. This CDR3 is built from 13 residues. CDR1 and CDR2 (germline): SGDLS, YYNGEE. These same records also appear under a second study, on T cells expressing NK-cell markers.

This clonotype originated in a woman in her late teens or twenties in good health. Source material: PBMCs. V gene TRBV9 combines with J gene TRBJ1-6, with D unclear. CDR3 protein: CASSPDNNSPLHF. For the CDR3, the DNA is TGTGCCAGCAGCCCAGATAATAATTCACCCCTCCACTTT.